This T cell receptor (beta chain) was obtained from a study of spatial heterogeneity in lung cancer. The overall study: More beta-chain than alpha-chain sequences were consistently detected. General study findings and limits: Ubiquitous expanded tumor TCRs were seen in blood more at resection than at follow-up.

Trimming pared 5 bases from V and 3 bases from J, leaving 10 bases between. The germline CDR1 and CDR2 sequences are SEHNR and FQNEAQ (reference sequence). This CDR3 is built from 14 residues. Time point defined: sample taken at primary tumor resection. Whole RNA was taken from tumor, nontumor lung or frozen PBMC; it was then sequenced unsorted. Donors were around 70 untreated early-stage non-small cell lung cancer patients. Details on this clonotype: Its specificity is not known.

Each TCR cDNA molecule bore a unique molecular identifier. TCRdb reanalysed the 5' RACE reads using MiXCR and keeps one entry per CDR3 protein. The sample includes approximately 90,000 distinct CDR3 sequences, approximately 8.9% of them seen just once. Sequenced here: PBMCs, sampled at surgery. The rearrangement uses TRBV7-9 and TRBJ2-2, with D perhaps matching TRBD1 or TRBD2 (5 bases each). The TCR was taken from a male donor with early-stage non-small cell lung cancer. CDR3 sequence reads: CASSGTEDTGELFF. The CDR3 DNA reads TGTGCCAGCAGCGGGACGGAGGACACCGGGGAGCTGTTTTTT.